This TCR beta chain was found in a study of T cells in Graves' hyperthyroidism and ophthalmopathy (dated by TCRdb to the late 2010s). Regarding the study in general: Peripheral blood samples were taken at initial diagnosis, before any treatment was given. An independent validation cohort of 18 to 20 hyperthyroidism patients and 15 or so patients who later progressed to ophthalmopathy tested prospective prediction of ophthalmopathy. The approximately 100 discovery patients were randomly split 7:3 into training and test sets. Following sampling, methimazole starting at 30 mg daily was given to hyperthyroidism patients, and high-dose intravenous methylprednisolone was given to ophthalmopathy patients. In addition, the study compared T-cell repertoires in thyroid tissue and in blood from roughly 6 Graves' hyperthyroidism patients. According to the paper, TCR Vbeta CDR3 sequencing was carried out on roughly 130 peripheral blood samples, which came from 40 to 45 ophthalmopathy, around 74 hyperthyroidism and some 17 progressor patients. A discovery cohort of about a hundred patients, about 43 with Graves' ophthalmopathy and under 60 with stable Graves' hyperthyroidism, was used to find distinguishing TCR V-J signatures.

TCR beta CDR3 regions were amplified from RNA transcripts. The first round of RT-PCR for the TCR CDR3 was performed with the HTBI primer set and the Qiagen OneStep RT-PCR kit. Libraries were constructed in a second round of multiplex PCR, after which size selection and purification were carried out. Libraries were sequenced paired-end with 100 bp reads on an Illumina HiSeq2000. On the authors' methods: SOAPnuke was used to process the raw data, with reads discarded if the reads contained adapters or uncalled bases, had a mean Phred below 15, or lacked an exact constant-primer or identifier match. High-quality paired reads were merged using COPE v1.2.5, and each unique nucleotide sequence was defined as a clonotype. MiTCR v1.1 was used to align the clonotypes against IMGT TRBV, TRBD and TRBJ reference segments. The analysis included only V-J combinations with a frequency above 0.0001, which together covered about 99% of the repertoires. The TCS score was defined as F50 (clonal expansion) divided by E x V (chaos), with BLOSUM62-based TCRdist calculated between CDR3 peptides within each V-J. Welch's t-statistics and random forest reduced 514 V-J features to about 13, which were used in a naive Bayes classifier (R e1071). TCRdb took the public reads, trimmed them with fastp at Q25, ran MiXCR for clone calling and kept in-frame beta chains. One record per CDR3 amino acid sequence lists the most common genes and DNA. TCRdb, rather than the study authors, made the V and J calls. The sample table shows nearly 600,000 distinct CDR3 sequences, and approximately 15% are seen once. The ten largest clones capture around 7% of the sample.

Ophthalmopathy patients had moderately to severely active disease, Clinical Activity Score of at least 3, NOSPECS grade of at least 4, and duration under 3 months. Patients with uncontrolled infections, other autoimmune diseases, pregnancy or lactation were excluded. Diagnoses were based on clinical symptoms, serum thyroxine and TRAb, thyroid ultrasound and orbital computed tomography. PBMCs were isolated from 8 to 10 ml of fresh peripheral blood by Ficoll-Paque density gradient centrifugation. Trizol reagent was used to extract total RNA, and RNA quality was then checked on an Agilent 2100 Bioanalyzer. Turning to this clonotype: The antigen this receptor binds is unknown. The conserved closing phenylalanine or tryptophan is absent in this CDR3, likely reflecting a read error.

What the research found in general, with its limitations: Sample size was not statistically predetermined, and investigators were not blinded to group allocation. Most expanded thyroid clonotypes (frequency above 0.001) were also found in blood, which suggests that blood repertoires may mirror thyroid immune responses. In validation, the model predicted progression to ophthalmopathy a median of roughly 6.2 months before onset, with about 64% sensitivity and 72.22% specificity. A 13 V-J signature model separated ophthalmopathy from stable hyperthyroidism, with around 88% sensitivity and 81% to 82% specificity in cross-validation and 80%/75% in testing.

The receptor's source is a young woman with Graves' ophthalmopathy. Sequencing input: blood.

The DNA is TGTGCCAGCAGCTTGATCCCAGGGGACCACGAGCAGTACTCC. Its amino acids are CASSLIPGDHEQYS. The sequence is built from TRBV7-2 and TRBJ2-7, with TRBD1 perhaps the D gene, on 6 matching bases. The CDR3 extends over 14 residues, inclusive of both ends. Just CDR3 DNA is preserved here, 42 bases in frame from base 1. The V and J ends are trimmed by 3 bases and 5 bases, leaving 14 bases between them. The germline V gene provides CDR1 SGHTA and CDR2 FQGNSA.